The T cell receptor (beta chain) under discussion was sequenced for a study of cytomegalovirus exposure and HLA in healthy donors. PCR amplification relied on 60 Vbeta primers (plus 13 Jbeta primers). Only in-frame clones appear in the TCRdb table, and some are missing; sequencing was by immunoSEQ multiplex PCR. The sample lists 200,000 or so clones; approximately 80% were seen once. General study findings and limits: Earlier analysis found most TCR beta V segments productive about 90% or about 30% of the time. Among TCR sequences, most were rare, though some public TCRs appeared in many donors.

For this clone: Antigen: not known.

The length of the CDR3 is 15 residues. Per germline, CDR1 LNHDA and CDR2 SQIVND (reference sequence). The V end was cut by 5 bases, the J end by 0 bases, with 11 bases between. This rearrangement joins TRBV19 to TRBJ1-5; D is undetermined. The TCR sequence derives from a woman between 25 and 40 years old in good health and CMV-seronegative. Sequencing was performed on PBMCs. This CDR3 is CASSYLVYSNQPQHF. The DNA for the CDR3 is TGTGCCAGTAGTTATTTAGTCTATAGCAATCAGCCCCAGCATTTT.